The text below deals with one T cell receptor beta chain. This CDR3 is 18 amino acids long. The V end was cut by 5 bases, the J end by 5 bases, with 28 bases between. In germline, CDR1 is SGHTA, CDR2 FQGNSA. The data were taken from a study of regulatory T cells. The PCR used 52 TRBV and 13 TRBJ primers. Repertoires were generated with immunoSEQ multiplex PCR, while TCRdb's copy carries only in-frame clones and drops some. The profile covers about 18,000 clones, with 80% to 95% appearing a single time and roughly a third taken by the ten largest. The sample was CD8+ T cells sorted from blood. This sequence originates from a young adult with CD3G deficiency. The V and J genes are TRBV7-2 and TRBJ2-7, with a tentative D call TRBD1 (6 bases). The CDR3 here is CASSRSRDTLYLWDEQYF. Here the CDR3 DNA reads TGTGCCAGCAGCCGATCCCGGGACACCTTATACCTATGGGACGAGCAGTACTTC.